This record concerns one T cell receptor (beta chain) sequence. These data are taken from a study of blood T cell repertoires in COVID-19. For the study at large: Collection of acute and convalescent COVID-19 samples took place in the United States, Italy and Spain. Nucleic acid was either cDNA or gDNA, and it came from T cells, B-cell-depleted T cells, or PBMCs.

Under the authors' procedure: Estimation of nucleated cell counts was performed using reference gene primer amplification. TCRdb keeps only in-frame clones here, not all; method: immunoSEQ multiplex PCR. The V and J calls and the clone size are those of that table, but D and trimming were determined from the DNA. Of about 100,000 clones detected, approximately 90% appear once; the ten largest clones hold 2.1%. The TCR comes from a man in his fifties with active COVID-19. Sequencing used peripheral blood.

CDR3 sequence reads: CASSLGSVGTDTQYF. CDR3 nucleotide sequence: TGTGCCAGCAGCTTAGGCTCCGTAGGCACAGATACGCAGTATTTT. J is TRBJ2-3 and V is TRBV7-2; no definite D call. Germline CDR1 SGHTA, CDR2 FQGNSA. The CDR3 runs 15 residues. Trimming stripped 1 base from V and 1 base from J, with 9 bases between.